This passage covers 32 T cell receptor beta chains from one sample sequenced in a study of blood T cells in healthy people across ages. PCR was performed a second time for about 7 to 11 cycles using a sample-barcoded 5' primer and a J-beta primer mix. TCRdb used MiXCR to reprocess the 5' RACE reads, holding one entry per CDR3 protein. Of approximately 1,700,000 distinct CDR3 sequences in the sample, about two fifths were seen once. The sequenced sample consisted of blood. These TCRs come from a human donor in good health.

The rearrangement uses TRBV5-5 and TRBJ2-7, with a tentative D call TRBD1 (6 bases). Germline values: CDR1 SGHKS, CDR2 YYEKEE (reference sequence). This CDR3 has 15 residues. V lost 0 bases, J lost 4 bases, and 14 bases lay in between. In DNA, the CDR3 is TGTGCCAGCAGCTTGGAGAGGGGGAGAGAATACGAGCAGTACTTC. This translates into CASSLERGREYEQYF.

The V call is TRBV9, the J call TRBJ2-1; D is ambiguous. Trimming took off 0 bases at V and 0 bases at J, with 10 bases between the two ends. Germline V gives CDR1 SGDLS, CDR2 YYNGEE. The CDR3 is 16 amino acids. The CDR3 spells CASSVGLVGSYNEQFF. CDR3 DNA: TGTGCCAGCAGCGTAGGCCTAGTCGGCTCCTACAATGAGCAGTTCTTC. The full variable domain, completed using reference TRBV9 and TRBJ2-1, is DSGVTQTPKHLITATGQRVTLRCSPRSGDLSVYWYQQSLDQGLQFLIQYYNGEERAKGNILERFSAQQFPDLHSELNLSSLELGDSALYFCASSVGLVGSYNEQFFGPGTRLTVL.

There are a few counts of this clonotype. This rearrangement joins TRBV6-2 or TRBV6-3 to TRBJ2-7; D gene uncertain. The CDR3 covers 12 residues. V lost 7 bases, J lost 5 bases, and 12 bases lay in between. Germline V gene data show CDR1 as MNHEY and CDR2 as SVGEGT. CDR3 amino acids: CASKYRSDEQYF. As DNA, the CDR3 is TGTGCCAGCAAATACAGAAGCGACGAGCAGTACTTC.

A few counts support this clonotype. The J gene is TRBJ2-7, the V gene TRBV6-2 or TRBV6-3, with a weak D call TRBD1 (6 bases). V gave up 6 bases and J gave up 2 bases, with 17 bases separating them. This CDR3 has 15 amino acids. CDR1 MNHEY and CDR2 SVGEGT come from the germline V gene. CDR3 amino acids: CASRYPGDITYEQYF. The CDR3 nucleotides are TGTGCCAGCAGATACCCCGGGGACATCACCTACGAGCAGTACTTC.

This clonotype was detected a few times. V is TRBV20-1 and J is TRBJ1-2, with 10 bases identical to TRBD1. Looked up from germline, CDR1 is DFQATT and CDR2 is SNEGSKA (reference sequence). Unmatched junction bases numbered 1, after V lost 6 bases and J lost 6 bases. The CDR3 runs to 11 residues. The CDR3 region has the DNA TGCAGTGCCGGGACAGGGGATGGCTACACCTTC. This encodes CSAGTGDGYTF.

The chain has TRBV28 and TRBJ2-4; TRBD2 aligns across 8 bases. This CDR3 has 16 residues. Germline trimming cut 7 bases from V and 0 bases from J; bases unmatched to any gene: 8. Germline V CDR1 and CDR2: MDHEN, SYDVKM. The CDR3 is CASNPGGKLAKNIQYF. The CDR3 nucleotides are TGTGCCAGCAACCCGGGGGGGAAACTAGCCAAAAACATTCAGTACTTC.

The chain recombines TRBV7-9 with TRBJ2-1; D is tentatively TRBD1 or TRBD2 (5 bases each). The V end was cut by 5 bases, the J end by 4 bases, with 21 bases between. Germline loops: CDR1 SEHNR, CDR2 FQNEAQ (reference sequence). This CDR3 contains 17 residues. CDR3 residues: CASSPGGWTRRYNEQFF. The CDR3 DNA follows: TGTGCCAGCAGCCCCGGAGGTTGGACACGGCGATACAATGAGCAGTTCTTC.

This chain uses TRBV20-1 with TRBJ2-3; TRBD2 agrees at 9 bases. The length of the CDR3 is 16 residues. V lost 1 base and J lost 4; bases outside the gene matches: 9. Germline V gene sequence: CDR1 DFQATT, CDR2 SNEGSKA (reference sequence). The CDR3 loop reads CSARAPAGTSPDTQYF. CDR3 in DNA: TGCAGTGCTAGAGCCCCCGCCGGGACTAGCCCAGATACGCAGTATTTT.

The chain recombines TRBV3-1 with TRBJ2-5; 7 bases fit TRBD2. The CDR3 totals 16 residues. Per the germline V gene, CDR1 is LGHDT and CDR2 is YNNKEL (reference sequence). Trimming removed 5 bases from V and 4 bases from J; junction bases left unmatched: 13. The CDR3 coding sequence is TGTGCCAGCAGCTCCCATGGAGCGGGGATGTCAGAGACCCAGTACTTC. Amino acid sequence: CASSSHGAGMSETQYF.

The rearrangement links TRBV18 to TRBJ1-1; TRBD1 agrees at 8 bases. CDR3 length: 14 residues. Trimming took 4 bases from V and 6 from J; bases not matched to a gene: 7. Germline CDR1 and CDR2: KGHSH and LQKENI. The CDR3 bases are TGTGCCAGCTCACAGTCTACAGGGGGGGCTGAAGCTTTCTTT. Protein sequence: CASSQSTGGAEAFF.

This clonotype was seen a handful of times. The chain joins TRBV15 to TRBJ1-5; D might be TRBD1 (6 bases). V was trimmed by 5 bases and J by 5 bases, leaving 13 bases between them. Per the germline V gene, CDR1 is LNHNV and CDR2 is YYDKDF (reference sequence). The length of the CDR3 is 14 residues. This chain's CDR3 is CATSAGGPYQPQHF. CDR3 nucleotide sequence: TGTGCCACCAGCGCGGGGGGGCCGTATCAGCCCCAGCATTTT.

This clonotype was seen many times. Written as DNA, the CDR3 is TGTGCCAGCAGTTTCGTGGGCGTCGGCTCTGGGGCCAACGTCCTGACTTTC. This codes for CASSFVGVGSGANVLTF. This chain links TRBV27 with TRBJ2-6; the D is unclear. Germline V gene data show CDR1 as MNHEY and CDR2 as SMNVEV (reference sequence). The CDR3 extends over 17 amino acids. V lost 3 bases, J lost 0 bases, and 12 bases lay in between.

With regard to this clonotype: The junction differs from germline at one of its ends, possibly a read error. V gene TRBV12-3 or TRBV12-4 combines with J gene TRBJ1-2; no reliable D call. The CDR3 is 12 amino acids. CDR3 in amino acids: CASSLGSYGYIF. CDR3 DNA sequence: TGTGCCAGCAGTTTGGGAAGCTATGGCTACATCTTC.

The V and J genes are TRBV29-1 and TRBJ2-3; 7 nucleotides align to TRBD2. The V gene end was trimmed by 7 bases and the J gene end by 0 bases; junction bases not matched to a gene: 4. CDR3 size: 13 residues. The germline V gene encodes CDR1 SQVTM and CDR2 ANQGSEA. The CDR3 DNA sequence: TGCAGCGGGGGACTACCAAGCACAGATACGCAGTATTTT. It yields the protein CSGGLPSTDTQYF.

The chain links TRBV5-1 to TRBJ1-4; no definite D call. The germline CDR1 and CDR2 sequences are SGHRS and YFSETQ. The CDR3 is made up of 15 amino acids. V shed 0 bases and J shed 13 bases, with 19 bases lying between them. CDR3 sequence reads: CASSLAETSAYGLFF. The CDR3 nucleotides read TGCGCCAGCAGCTTGGCCGAGACTTCCGCATATGGACTGTTTTTT.

DNA of the CDR3: TGTGCCACGTCATACGGGGGTCGCGATCAGCCCCAGCATTTT. This translates into CATSYGGRDQPQHF. The chain carries TRBV27 and TRBJ1-5; possibly TRBD1 for D (5 bases). CDR1 is MNHEY, CDR2 SMNVEV, per germline (reference sequence). This CDR3 is 14 amino acids long. V lost 10 bases, J lost 5 bases, and 18 bases lay in between.

As concerns this clonotype: Just one base apart from a much larger clone, this may be a read error. Here the CDR3 DNA reads TGCGTCAGCAGCCCCTCGGGGGGTAATGGCTACACCTTC. It codes for CVSSPSGGNGYTF. The genes are TRBV5-1 and TRBJ1-2; D is possibly TRBD1 (5 bases). CDR1 is SGHRS and CDR2 is YFSETQ in the germline V gene. The CDR3 length is 13 residues.

The CDR3 here is CASSPRGSAQSGANVLTF. The CDR3 nucleotides read TGCGCCAGCAGCCCCCGGGGCTCAGCCCAATCTGGGGCCAACGTCCTGACTTTC. This chain links TRBV5-1 with TRBJ2-6, with D possibly called TRBD1 or TRBD2 (5 bases each). Trimming cost V 4 bases and J 1 base, with 18 bases left between them. Germline V gives CDR1 SGHRS, CDR2 YFSETQ. CDR3 length equals 18 residues. Drawing the rest from reference TRBV5-1 and TRBJ2-6, the complete variable domain is KAGVTQTPRYLIKTRGQQVTLSCSPISGHRSVSWYQQTPGQGLQFLFEYFSETQRNKGNFPGRFSGRQFSNSRSEMNVSTLELGDSALYLCASSPRGSAQSGANVLTFGAGSRLTVL.

This clonotype was seen only a few times. The J gene is TRBJ2-1, the V gene TRBV6-6; 11 nucleotides agree with TRBD2. This CDR3 is built from 15 residues. After removal of 2 bases from V and 7 bases from J, the junction contained 4 bases not matched to a gene. Germline CDR1 MNHNY, CDR2 SVGAGI (reference sequence). The CDR3 protein is CASSYLAGGLNEQFF. The CDR3, as DNA: TGTGCCAGCAGTTACCTAGCGGGGGGTCTGAATGAGCAGTTCTTC.

This sequence joins TRBV6-5 and TRBJ2-5, with D perhaps assigned TRBD1 or TRBD2 (6 bases each). Trimming cost V 5 bases and J 4 bases, with 14 bases left between them. The CDR3 totals 14 residues. Germline CDR1 and CDR2: MNHEY and SVGAGI. CDR3 nucleotides: TGTGCCAGCAGTGACCAGGGGACTGGAGAGACCCAGTACTTC. Translated, it gives CASSDQGTGETQYF.

As regards this clonotype: This CDR3 fails to terminate in the conserved phenylalanine or tryptophan, so it likely reflects a read error. V usage is TRBV13 and J usage is TRBJ1-1; D ambiguous. CDR1 and CDR2 from the germline V gene are PRHDT and FYEKMQ (reference sequence). Trimming took 6 bases from V and 0 from J, leaving 11 bases between them. CDR3 length: 14 residues. CDR3 loop: CASSINAVNTEAFL. In nucleotides, the CDR3 is TGTGCCAGCAGTATCAACGCAGTGAACACTGAAGCTTTCCTT.

The genes are TRBV7-2 and TRBJ2-5; D may be TRBD1 or TRBD2 (6 bases each). V was cut by 2 bases and J by 1 base, with 11 bases left in between. The CDR3 has 15 amino acids. Looked up from germline, CDR1 is SGHTA and CDR2 is FQGNSA. Here the CDR3 reads CASSLPGAIQETQYF. CDR3 sequence (DNA): TGTGCCAGCAGCTTACCGGGGGCGATCCAAGAGACCCAGTACTTC.

The chain has TRBV3-1 and TRBJ2-5; D unresolved. V shed 1 base and J shed 3 bases, with 9 bases lying between them. The CDR3 spans 14 residues. Germline V lookup: CDR1 LGHDT, CDR2 YNNKEL (reference sequence). The CDR3 DNA reads as TGTGCCAGCAGCCAAGTTCTAGTCAAAGAGACCCAGTACTTC. It translates to CASSQVLVKETQYF.

V gene TRBV10-3 combines with J gene TRBJ1-2; a weak D match, TRBD1 (6 bases). V lost 0 bases, J lost 6 bases, and 14 bases lay in between. The CDR3 runs to 15 residues. Germline assignment: CDR1 ENHRY and CDR2 SYGVKD. The CDR3 region is CAISESYRDFNGYTF. The CDR3 DNA follows: TGTGCCATCAGTGAGTCGTACAGGGATTTTAATGGCTACACCTTC.

This clonotype turned up a few times. The chain uses TRBV4-3 and TRBJ2-7; TRBD2 is a possible D gene (6 bases). Germline V CDR1 and CDR2: LGHNA, YSLEER. The CDR3 totals 16 residues. V lost 1 base to trimming and J lost 3 bases, with 16 bases between them. The CDR3 coding sequence is TGCGCCAGCAGCCAAGCCCTAACCGGGACTCGCTACGAGCAGTACTTC. Amino acids: CASSQALTGTRYEQYF.

This clonotype was detected a few times. The J gene is TRBJ2-1, the V gene TRBV20-1; TRBD2 agrees at 11 bases. The trim removed 6 bases at V and 7 bases at J, leaving 11 bases unmatched. Germline CDR1 reads DFQATT; CDR2 reads SNEGSKA (reference sequence). This CDR3 contains 15 residues. The CDR3 is CSAATSGGLGNEQFF. CDR3 bases: TGCAGTGCGGCTACTAGCGGGGGATTGGGGAATGAGCAGTTCTTC.

The chain employs TRBV24-1 and TRBJ1-2; D unresolved. This CDR3 contains 13 residues. Trimming removed 1 base at V and 8 bases at J, with 10 bases between. Germline V CDR1 and CDR2: KGHDR, SFDVKD. The CDR3: CATSDFSGDGYTF. CDR3 coding DNA: TGTGCCACCAGTGATTTCAGTGGAGACGGCTACACCTTC.

This chain connects TRBV7-9 to TRBJ2-5; D is ambiguous. The CDR3 sequence is 15 residues long. CDR1 and CDR2 (germline): SEHNR, FQNEAQ (reference sequence). The V end lost 1 base, the J end lost 2 bases, and 11 bases lay between the germline ends. CDR3 sequence (DNA): TGTGCCAGCAGCTTAGTACTGGATAGACAAGAGACCCAGTACTTC. This translates into CASSLVLDRQETQYF.

CDR3 residues: CASSSSSVMNTEAFF. The CDR3 bases are TGTGCCAGCAGTTCCTCGAGTGTAATGAACACTGAAGCTTTCTTT. The rearrangement joins TRBV12-3 or TRBV12-4 to TRBJ1-1; D is uncertain. The CDR3 is 15 amino acids. Deletions cut 4 bases from V and 0 bases from J, with 12 bases between.

This clonotype was counted a few times. This chain joins TRBV7-9 and TRBJ2-5; TRBD1 is a possible D gene (7 bases). CDR3 length equals 17 residues. V lost 5 bases and J 2 bases, leaving 21 bases between the germline ends. Germline CDR1 and CDR2: SEHNR and FQNEAQ (reference sequence). The CDR3 DNA reads as TGTGCCAGCAGCACCTGGCAGGGGGGACAGATTCAAGAGACCCAGTACTTC. This gives the protein CASSTWQGGQIQETQYF. Combining the CDR3 with reference TRBV7-9 and TRBJ2-5 gives the whole variable domain DTGVSQNPRHKITKRGQNVTFRCDPISEHNRLYWYRQTLGQGPEFLTYFQNEAQLEKSRLLSDRFSAERPKGSFSTLEIQRTEQGDSAMYLCASSTWQGGQIQETQYFGPGTRLLVL.

CDR3 DNA sequence: TGTGCCAGCAGTTACCGCCCGGGGAATACCTACGAGCAGTACTTC. Amino acid sequence: CASSYRPGNTYEQYF. This sequence joins TRBV6-5 and TRBJ2-4; possibly TRBD2 for D (5 bases). The tail of the sequence fits TRBJ2-7 better, so the J call may be wrong. This CDR3 is 15 amino acids long. In germline, CDR1 is MNHEY, CDR2 SVGAGI.

The V call is TRBV20-1, the J call TRBJ2-7; 8 bases fit TRBD2. Germline CDR1 and CDR2: DFQATT and SNEGSKA (reference sequence). J lost 2 bases, V lost 5 bases, and 8 bases had no gene match. The length of the CDR3 is 14 residues. CDR3 in amino acids: CSAPRRRGAYEQYF. The CDR3, as DNA: TGCAGTGCTCCTCGTAGGCGGGGGGCCTACGAGCAGTACTTC.